The following is a T cell receptor beta chain sequence with its context. Sequencing used immunoSEQ multiplex PCR; TCRdb keeps in-frame clones, though not all of them. Found here are about 24,000 clones, around 63% of them singletons; the top ten hold approximately 3.6%. The sample is drawn from a study of PD-1 blockade in classical Hodgkin lymphoma. Relapse after autologous stem cell transplantation occurred in every patient, and brentuximab vedotin exposure varied. In germline, CDR1 is LNHDA, CDR2 SQIVND (reference sequence). Trimming took 3 bases from V and 10 from J, leaving 13 bases between them. The CDR3 contains 14 residues.

This receptor was taken from a human donor with classical Hodgkin lymphoma. The genes are TRBV19 and TRBJ1-6; no clear D. Source: peripheral blood mononuclear cells (PBMCs), taken at baseline. CDR3 sequence: CASSITPLQSPLHF. CDR3 coding DNA: TGTGCCAGTAGTATCACCCCTCTCCAGTCACCCCTCCACTTT.